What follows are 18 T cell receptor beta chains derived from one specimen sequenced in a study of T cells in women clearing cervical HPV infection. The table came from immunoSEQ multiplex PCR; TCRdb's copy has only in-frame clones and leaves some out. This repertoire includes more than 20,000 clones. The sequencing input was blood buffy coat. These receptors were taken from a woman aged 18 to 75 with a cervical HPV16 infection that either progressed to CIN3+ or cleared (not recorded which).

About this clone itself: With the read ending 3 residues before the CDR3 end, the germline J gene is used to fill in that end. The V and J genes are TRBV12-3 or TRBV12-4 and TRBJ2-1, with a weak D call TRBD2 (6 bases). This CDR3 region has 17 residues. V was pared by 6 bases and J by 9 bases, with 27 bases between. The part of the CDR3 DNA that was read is TGTGCCAGCAGCCGGTTTAATCGCGGGAAATCGAACACTGAG. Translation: CASSRFNRGKSNTE. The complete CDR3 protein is CASSRFNRGKSNTEQFF.

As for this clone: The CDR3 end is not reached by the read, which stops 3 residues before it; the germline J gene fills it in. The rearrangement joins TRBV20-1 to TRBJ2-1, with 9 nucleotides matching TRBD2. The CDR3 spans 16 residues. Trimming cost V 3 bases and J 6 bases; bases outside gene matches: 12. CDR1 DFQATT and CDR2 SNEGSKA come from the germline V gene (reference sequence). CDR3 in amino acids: CSARWAGGLRANEQFF. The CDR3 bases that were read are TGCAGTGCTAGGTGGGCGGGGGGGCTCCGGGCCAATGAG.

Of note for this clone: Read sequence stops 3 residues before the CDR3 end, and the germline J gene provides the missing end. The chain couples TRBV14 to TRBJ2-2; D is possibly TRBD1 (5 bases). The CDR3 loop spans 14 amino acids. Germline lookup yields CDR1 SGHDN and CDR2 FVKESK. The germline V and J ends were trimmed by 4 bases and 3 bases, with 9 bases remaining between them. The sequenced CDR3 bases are TGTGCCAGCAGCCTACAGGTAGACACCGGGGAG. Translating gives CASSLQVDTGE. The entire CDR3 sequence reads CASSLQVDTGELFF.

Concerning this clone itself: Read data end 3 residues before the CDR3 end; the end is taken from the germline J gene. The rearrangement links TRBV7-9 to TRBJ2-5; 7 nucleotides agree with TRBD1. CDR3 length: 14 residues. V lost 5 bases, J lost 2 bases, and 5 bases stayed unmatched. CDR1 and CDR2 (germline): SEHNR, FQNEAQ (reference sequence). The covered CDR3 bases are TGTGCCAGCAGCATGATACAGGGGCAAGAGACC. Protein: CASSMIQGQET. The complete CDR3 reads CASSMIQGQETQYF.

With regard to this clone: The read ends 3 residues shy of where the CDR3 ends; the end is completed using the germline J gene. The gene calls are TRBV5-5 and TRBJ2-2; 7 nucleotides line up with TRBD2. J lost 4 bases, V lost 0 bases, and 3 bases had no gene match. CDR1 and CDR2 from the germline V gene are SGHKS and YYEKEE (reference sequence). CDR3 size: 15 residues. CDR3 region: CASSLVAGSTGELFF. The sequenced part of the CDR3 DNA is TGTGCCAGCAGCTTGGTAGCGGGCAGCACCGGGGAG.

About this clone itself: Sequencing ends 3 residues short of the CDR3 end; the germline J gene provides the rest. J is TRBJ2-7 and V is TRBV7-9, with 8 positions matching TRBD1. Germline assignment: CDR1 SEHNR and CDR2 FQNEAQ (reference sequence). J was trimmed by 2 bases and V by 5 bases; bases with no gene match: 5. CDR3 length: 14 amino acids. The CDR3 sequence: CASSKLTGAYEQYF. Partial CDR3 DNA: TGTGCCAGCAGCAAATTGACAGGGGCCTACGAG. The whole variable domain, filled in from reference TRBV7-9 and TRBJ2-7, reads DTGVSQNPRHKITKRGQNVTFRCDPISEHNRLYWYRQTLGQGPEFLTYFQNEAQLEKSRLLSDRFSAERPKGSFSTLEIQRTEQGDSAMYLCASSKLTGAYEQYFGPGTRLTVT.

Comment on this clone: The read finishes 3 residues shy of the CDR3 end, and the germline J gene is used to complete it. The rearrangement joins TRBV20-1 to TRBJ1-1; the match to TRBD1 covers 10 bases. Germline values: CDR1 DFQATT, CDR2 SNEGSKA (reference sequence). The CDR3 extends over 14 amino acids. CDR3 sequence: CSADKRTGGEEAFF. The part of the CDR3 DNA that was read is TGCAGTGCCGATAAGAGGACAGGGGGAGAAGAA.

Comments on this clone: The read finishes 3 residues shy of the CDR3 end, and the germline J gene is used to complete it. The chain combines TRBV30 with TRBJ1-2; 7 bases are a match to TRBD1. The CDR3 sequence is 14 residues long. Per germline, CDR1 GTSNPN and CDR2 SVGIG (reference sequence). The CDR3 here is CAWRGMGQSYDYTF. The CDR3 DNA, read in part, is TGTGCCTGGAGGGGAATGGGACAGTCCTACGAC. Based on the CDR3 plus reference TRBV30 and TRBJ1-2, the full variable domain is SQTIHQWPATLVQPVGSPLSLECTVEGTSNPNLYWYRQAAGRGLQLLFYSVGIGQISSEVPQNLSASRPQDRQFILSSKKLLLSDSGFYLCAWRGMGQSYDYTFGSGTRLTVV.

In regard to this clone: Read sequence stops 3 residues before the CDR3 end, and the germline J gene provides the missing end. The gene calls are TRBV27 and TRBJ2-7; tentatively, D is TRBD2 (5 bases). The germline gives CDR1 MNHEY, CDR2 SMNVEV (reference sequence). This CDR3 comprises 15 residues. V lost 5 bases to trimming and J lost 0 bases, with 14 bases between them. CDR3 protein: CASSPLSGPSYEQYF. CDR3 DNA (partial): TGTGCCAGCAGTCCCCTCAGCGGCCCCTCCTACGAG.

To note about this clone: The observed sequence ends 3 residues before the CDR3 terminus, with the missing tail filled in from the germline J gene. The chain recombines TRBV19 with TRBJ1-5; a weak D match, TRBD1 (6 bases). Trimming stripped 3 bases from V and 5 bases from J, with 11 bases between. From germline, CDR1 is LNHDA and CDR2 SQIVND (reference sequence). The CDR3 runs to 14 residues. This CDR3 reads CASSMGAAHQPQHF. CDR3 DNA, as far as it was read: TGTGCCAGTAGTATGGGGGCAGCACATCAGCCC.

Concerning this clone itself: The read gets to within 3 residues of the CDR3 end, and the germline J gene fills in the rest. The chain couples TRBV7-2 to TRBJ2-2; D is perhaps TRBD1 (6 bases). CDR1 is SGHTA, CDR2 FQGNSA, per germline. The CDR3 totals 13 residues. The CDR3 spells CASSLRTDSPLFF. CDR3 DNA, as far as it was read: TGTGCCAGCAGCCTTAGGACAGATTCACCG. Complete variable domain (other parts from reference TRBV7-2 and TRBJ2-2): GAGVSQSPSNKVTEKGKDVELRCDPISGHTALYWYRQSLGQGLEFLIYFQGNSAPDKSGLPSDRFSAERTGGSVSTLTIQRTQQEDSAVYLCASSLRTDSPLFFGEGSRLTVL.

The part of the CDR3 DNA that was read is TGTGCCAGCAGCCAACAGGGGCCGGGACCCGGGGAG. Translated, it gives CASSQQGPGPGE. The entire CDR3 reads CASSQQGPGPGELFF. The V call is TRBV2, the J call TRBJ2-2, with 7 bases identical to TRBD1. The read ends 3 residues before the CDR3 terminus; that terminus is restored from the germline J gene. CDR1 and CDR2 (germline): SNHLY, FYNNEI. The CDR3 is made up of 15 amino acids. J lost 6 bases, V lost 6 bases, and 10 bases had no gene match.

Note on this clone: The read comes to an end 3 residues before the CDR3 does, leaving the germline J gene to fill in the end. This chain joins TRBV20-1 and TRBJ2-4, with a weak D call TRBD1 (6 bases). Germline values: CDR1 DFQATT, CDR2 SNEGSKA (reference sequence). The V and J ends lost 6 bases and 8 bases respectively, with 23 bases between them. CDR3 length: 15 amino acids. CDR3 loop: CSAETGREAVDIQYF. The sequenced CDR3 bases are TGCAGTGCCGAGACAGGACGGGAAGCCGTAGACATT.

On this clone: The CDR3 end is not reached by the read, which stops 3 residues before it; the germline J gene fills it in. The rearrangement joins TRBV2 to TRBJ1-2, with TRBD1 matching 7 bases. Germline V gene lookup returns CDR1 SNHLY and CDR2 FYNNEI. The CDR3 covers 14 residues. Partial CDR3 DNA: TGTGCCAGCAGTGAGAACAGGGGACTCTACGAC. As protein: CASSENRGLYD. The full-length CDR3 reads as CASSENRGLYDYTF.

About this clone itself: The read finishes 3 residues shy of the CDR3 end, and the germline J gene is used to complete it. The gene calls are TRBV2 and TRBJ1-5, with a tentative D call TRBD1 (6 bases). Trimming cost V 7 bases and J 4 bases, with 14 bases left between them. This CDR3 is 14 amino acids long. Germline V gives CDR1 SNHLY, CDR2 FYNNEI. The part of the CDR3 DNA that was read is TGTGCCAGCATGATGGGGCAGGGGAATCAGCCC. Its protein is CASMMGQGNQP. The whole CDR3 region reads CASMMGQGNQPQHF.

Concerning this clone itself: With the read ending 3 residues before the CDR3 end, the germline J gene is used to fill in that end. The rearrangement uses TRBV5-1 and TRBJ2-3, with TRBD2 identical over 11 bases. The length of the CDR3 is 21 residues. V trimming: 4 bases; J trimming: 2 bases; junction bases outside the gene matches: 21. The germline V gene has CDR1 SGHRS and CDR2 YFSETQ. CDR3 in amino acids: CASSLIDWRLAGRQLTDTQYF. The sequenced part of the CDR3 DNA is TGCGCCAGCAGCCTGATTGATTGGAGACTAGCGGGAAGACAGCTCACAGATACG.

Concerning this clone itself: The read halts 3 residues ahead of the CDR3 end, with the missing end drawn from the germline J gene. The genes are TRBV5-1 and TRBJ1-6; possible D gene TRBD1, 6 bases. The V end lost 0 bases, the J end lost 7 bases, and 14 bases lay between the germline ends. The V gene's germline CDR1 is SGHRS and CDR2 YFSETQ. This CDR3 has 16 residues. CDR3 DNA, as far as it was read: TGCGCCAGCAGCTTGGGCCCGGGACAAAAGAATTCACCC. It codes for CASSLGPGQKNSP. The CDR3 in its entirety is CASSLGPGQKNSPLHF.

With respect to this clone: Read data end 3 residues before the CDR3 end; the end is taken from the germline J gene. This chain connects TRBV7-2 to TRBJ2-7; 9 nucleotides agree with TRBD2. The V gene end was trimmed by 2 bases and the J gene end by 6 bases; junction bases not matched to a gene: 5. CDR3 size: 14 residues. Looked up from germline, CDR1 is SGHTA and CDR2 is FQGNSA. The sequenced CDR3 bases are TGTGCCAGCAGCTTAAGCGGGAGGAAGTCCGAG. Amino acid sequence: CASSLSGRKSE. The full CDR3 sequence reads CASSLSGRKSEQYF.